The 20 T cell receptor beta chains below all came from one sample that was sequenced in a study of OX40 agonist ivuxolimab in advanced cancers. Measured with immunoSEQ multiplex PCR; TCRdb has only the in-frame clones, and not every one. The data contain 58,000 or so clones, around four fifths of them singletons. The sequences come from CD4+ or CD8+ T cells sorted from blood, collected in a trial of the OX40 agonist ivuxolimab. The receptors come from an adult with an advanced solid tumor such as melanoma, head and neck, liver or kidney cancer.

At least ten counts were recorded for this clone. CDR3 residues: CASILAGFSPDTQYF. The CDR3 DNA reads as TGTGCCAGCATCCTAGCGGGTTTCAGCCCGGATACGCAGTATTTT. The J gene is TRBJ2-3, the V gene TRBV5-6, with 8 bases identical to TRBD2. Germline V gene data show CDR1 as SGHDT and CDR2 as YYEEEE. This CDR3 spans 15 amino acids. J gave up 6 bases and V 6 bases, and 12 bases lay outside the gene matches.

The chain links TRBV2 to TRBJ1-2; the D is unclear. Trimming removed 7 bases from V and 4 bases from J, with 13 bases in between. This CDR3 is 13 amino acids long. Germline loops: CDR1 SNHLY, CDR2 FYNNEI. CDR3 DNA: TGTGCCAGCATGGGAGGGTATAGCTATGGCTACACCTTC. It translates to CASMGGYSYGYTF.

In its sample, this clone was seen a few times. The V and J genes are TRBV4-1 and TRBJ2-3; tentative D call: TRBD1 (6 bases). The CDR3 is made up of 14 amino acids. V lost 1 base to trimming and J lost 10 bases, with 15 bases between them. Germline V CDR1 and CDR2: MGHRA, YSYEKL. The CDR3 DNA reads TGCGCCAGCAGCCAAGGCCAAGGGGGATATGCGCAGTATTTT. Its protein product is CASSQGQGGYAQYF.

The chain employs TRBV6-1 and TRBJ2-7; 12 bases map to TRBD1. CDR1 MNHNS and CDR2 SASEGT come from the germline V gene. CDR3 length equals 15 residues. V gave up 4 bases and J gave up 0 bases; unmatched junction bases: 1. The CDR3 DNA reads as TGTGCCAGCAGTGCGGGACAGGGGGCCTCCTACGAGCAGTACTTC. Its protein is CASSAGQGASYEQYF.

For the CDR3, the DNA is TGTGCCTGGAGTGGTGACAGAACCCTCTATAATTCACCCCTCCACTTT. Translation gives CAWSGDRTLYNSPLHF. The chain has TRBV30 and TRBJ1-6, with a tentative D call TRBD1 (5 bases). Trimming stripped 1 base from V and 3 bases from J, with 13 bases between. Germline CDR1 reads GTSNPN; CDR2 reads SVGIG (reference sequence). This CDR3 has 16 amino acids.

The rearrangement links TRBV11-2 to TRBJ2-1, with 10 positions matching TRBD2. The V gene's germline CDR1 is SGHAT and CDR2 FQNNGV. This CDR3 spans 16 amino acids. The J segment lost 10 bases and the V segment lost 3 bases, leaving 12 bases of the junction unmatched. The CDR3 region has the DNA TGTGCCAGCAGCTTCAACCTAGCGGGAGCGGCCGGGGAGCAGTTCTTC. Amino acid sequence: CASSFNLAGAAGEQFF.

J is TRBJ2-1 and V is TRBV29-1; TRBD2 matches at 13 bases. CDR3 length equals 15 residues. V lost 7 bases and J lost 3; bases outside the gene matches: 6. Per germline, CDR1 SQVTM and CDR2 ANQGSEA. CDR3 sequence: CSDRLAGGNYNEQFF. CDR3 in DNA: TGCAGCGATCGACTAGCGGGAGGTAACTACAATGAGCAGTTCTTC.

This rearrangement joins TRBV28 to TRBJ1-5; TRBD1 is a possible D gene (6 bases). Trimming shortened V by 2 bases and J by 5 bases, and 10 bases separated the two germline ends. This CDR3 region has 14 residues. Germline V CDR1 and CDR2: MDHEN, SYDVKM. This chain's CDR3 is CASSLGGPDQPQHF. DNA of the CDR3: TGTGCCAGCAGTTTAGGGGGGCCGGATCAGCCCCAGCATTTT.

The chain recombines TRBV28 with TRBJ2-3, with D tentatively TRBD1 or TRBD2 (5 bases each). CDR1 and CDR2 from the germline V gene are MDHEN and SYDVKM. The CDR3 covers 15 residues. Trimming shortened V by 3 bases and J by 3 bases, and 13 bases separated the two germline ends. CDR3 loop: CASSFRAGGTDTQYF. CDR3 bases: TGTGCCAGCAGTTTCAGGGCGGGTGGGACAGATACGCAGTATTTT.

The chain carries TRBV7-3 and TRBJ1-1; D uncertain. Germline V gene lookup returns CDR1 SGHTA and CDR2 FQGTGA. Trimming removed 5 bases at V and 5 bases at J, with 12 bases between. CDR3 length: 13 amino acids. DNA for the CDR3: TGTGCCAGCAGCCCAAGGGCTGGTACTGAAGCTTTCTTT. Protein: CASSPRAGTEAFF.

This chain joins TRBV11-2 and TRBJ2-3; D not resolved. V lost 5 bases and J 6 bases, leaving 9 bases between the germline ends. The CDR3 has 12 amino acids. Per the germline V gene, CDR1 is SGHAT and CDR2 is FQNNGV. The CDR3 spells CASSKPGDTQYF. CDR3 sequence (DNA): TGTGCCAGCAGCAAGCCTGGGGATACGCAGTATTTT.

The chain links TRBV28 to TRBJ2-3, with D possibly matching TRBD2 (6 bases). V lost 8 bases to trimming and J lost 5 bases, with 14 bases between them. Germline CDR1 MDHEN, CDR2 SYDVKM. This CDR3 spans 13 amino acids. CDR3 nucleotides: TGTGCCAGCCAAACGGGAGCTGGAGATACGCAGTATTTT. Its protein is CASQTGAGDTQYF.

V and J are TRBV6-1 and TRBJ1-5; the match to TRBD1 covers 7 bases. Trimming took 4 bases from V and 0 from J; bases not matched to a gene: 9. This CDR3 has 17 amino acids. Germline CDR1 MNHNS, CDR2 SASEGT. The CDR3 sequence: CASSAVGQSYSNQPQHF. CDR3 DNA sequence: TGTGCCAGCAGTGCTGTGGGACAGTCCTATAGCAATCAGCCCCAGCATTTT.

This chain links TRBV2 with TRBJ2-5; 10 positions agree with TRBD1. With V trimmed by 7 bases and J by 4 bases, 9 bases remained unmatched. Germline V lookup: CDR1 SNHLY, CDR2 FYNNEI. The CDR3 loop spans 15 amino acids. The CDR3 nucleotides read TGTGCCAGCACCAAGGGACAGGGGAGGACAGAGACCCAGTACTTC. Translating it yields CASTKGQGRTETQYF.

The chain joins TRBV28 to TRBJ1-5; D gene ambiguous. Per the germline V gene, CDR1 is MDHEN and CDR2 is SYDVKM. The CDR3 has 14 amino acids. Trimming pared 2 bases from V and 2 bases from J, leaving 7 bases between. The CDR3 DNA reads TGTGCCAGCAGTTTAGGTCAGCGCAATCAGCCCCAGCATTTT. This encodes CASSLGQRNQPQHF.

A single count supports this clone. The rearrangement links TRBV5-8 to TRBJ1-1; perhaps TRBD1 as D (5 bases). V was trimmed by 4 bases and J by 2 bases, leaving 12 bases between them. The CDR3 totals 14 residues. Germline V gives CDR1 SGHTS, CDR2 YDEGEE. This CDR3 reads CASSRGGDNTEAFF. Here the CDR3 DNA reads TGTGCCAGCAGCCGGGGGGGGGACAACACTGAAGCTTTCTTT.

The chain uses TRBV4-1 and TRBJ1-5; D remains ambiguous. Germline V lookup: CDR1 MGHRA, CDR2 YSYEKL. V lost 1 base to trimming and J lost 6 bases, with 7 bases between them. The CDR3 runs to 13 residues. CDR3 sequence: CASSQALSQPQHF. CDR3 bases: TGCGCCAGCAGCCAAGCCCTGAGTCAGCCCCAGCATTTT.

The chain is built from TRBV18 and TRBJ1-1, with D possibly being TRBD1 (5 bases). Trimming took off 2 bases at V and 4 bases at J, with 17 bases between the two ends. The germline V gene has CDR1 KGHSH and CDR2 LQKENI. The CDR3 is 16 amino acids. Here the CDR3 reads CASSPSSQGMGTEAFF. Here the CDR3 DNA reads TGTGCCAGCTCACCATCGTCTCAGGGAATGGGCACTGAAGCTTTCTTT.

The rearrangement links TRBV5-6 to TRBJ2-5; 7 bases are shared with TRBD1. The CDR3 is made up of 14 amino acids. J gave up 4 bases and V 4 bases, and 7 bases lay outside the gene matches. The germline V gene has CDR1 SGHDT and CDR2 YYEEEE. Here the CDR3 reads CASSADRVGETQYF. CDR3 bases: TGTGCCAGCAGCGCTGACAGGGTGGGAGAGACCCAGTACTTC. The entire variable domain, with the rest obtained from reference TRBV5-6 and TRBJ2-5, is as follows: DAGVTQSPTHLIKTRGQQVTLRCSPKSGHDTVSWYQQALGQGPQFIFQYYEEEERQRGNFPDRFSGHQFPNYSSELNVNALLLGDSALYLCASSADRVGETQYFGPGTRLLVL.

This chain connects TRBV27 to TRBJ2-3, with TRBD2 matching 9 bases. CDR3 length: 15 amino acids. Germline CDR1 and CDR2: MNHEY and SMNVEV (reference sequence). Germline trimming cut 3 bases from V and 1 base from J; bases unmatched to any gene: 2. The CDR3 bases are TGTGCCAGCAGTTTCGGACTAGCGCGCACAGATACGCAGTATTTT. Protein sequence: CASSFGLARTDTQYF.